These 29 T cell receptor beta chains were all obtained from the same sample, sequenced in a study of vaccination and CD4 T cells after COVID-19 (dated by TCRdb to between 2021 and 2022). Receptor amplification or capture employed PCR. These reads were obtained on an Illumina iSeq 100. DNA from cultured CD4+ T cells was subjected to TCR sequencing with the Oncomine TCR Beta short-read assay at the Johns Hopkins FTIC core. Through fastp at Q25 and MiXCR, TCRdb rebuilt clones from the public reads, retaining in-frame beta chains. Each entry is one CDR3 protein sequence, shown with its most common DNA and genes. Here the sample has fewer than 15,000 distinct CDR3 sequences; under 60% occur a single time. The top ten constitute around 26% of the sample. The antigens these receptors bind are not known. The label giving this sample's treatment or condition can be read as: roughly 11-day PBMC culture with coronavirus spike peptide pools or control peptides (ViraFEST assay).

The starting material was cultured CD4+ T cells from blood, obtained after SARS-CoV-2 vaccination. These receptors were taken from a human donor with COVID-19.

As DNA, the CDR3 is TGTGCCAGCGTGAATCGAAAGGCGGCAGATACGCAGTATTTT. It encodes CASVNRKAADTQYF. This chain uses TRBV7-2 with TRBJ2-3; no clear D. Between the trimmed V and J ends, which lost 8 bases and 4 bases, there was a span of 16 bases. The germline V gene has CDR1 SGHTA and CDR2 FQGNSA. This CDR3 is built from 14 residues.

This clonotype was seen only a few times. The chain employs TRBV11-3 and TRBJ1-5; D possibly corresponds to TRBD1 (5 bases). This CDR3 comprises 15 residues. Deletions cut 6 bases from V and 3 bases from J, with 15 bases between. Per the germline V gene, CDR1 is SGHNT and CDR2 is YENEEA. The CDR3 spells CASSRDAGINQPQHF. Here the CDR3 DNA reads TGTGCCAGCAGTAGGGACGCCGGGATCAATCAGCCCCAGCATTTT.

This clonotype was counted a few times. The chain joins TRBV6-5 to TRBJ1-1; 11 bases map to TRBD1. Germline trimming cut 4 bases from V and 1 base from J; bases unmatched to any gene: 5. Germline V lookup: CDR1 MNHEY, CDR2 SVGAGI. This CDR3 comprises 16 residues. CDR3 sequence: CASSFGTGGANTEAFF. CDR3 DNA: TGTGCCAGCAGTTTTGGGACAGGGGGTGCGAACACTGAAGCTTTCTTT.

The chain combines TRBV5-1 with TRBJ2-5; D not resolved. The length of the CDR3 is 12 residues. The V gene lost 0 bases and the J gene lost 5 bases, with 5 bases spanning the gap. Germline V lookup: CDR1 SGHRS, CDR2 YFSETQ. For the CDR3, the DNA is TGCGCCAGCAGCTTGGCTAGGGAGACCCAGTACTTC. Translated: CASSLARETQYF.

This chain connects TRBV11-2 to TRBJ2-5; 8 positions match TRBD2. V lost 5 bases and J lost 5; bases outside the gene matches: 7. From germline, CDR1 is SGHAT and CDR2 FQNNGV. The CDR3 is 14 amino acids. Written as DNA, the CDR3 is TGTGCCAGCAGCATCGGGACTAGTCGGGAGACCCAGTACTTC. It specifies CASSIGTSRETQYF.

V and J are TRBV6-5 and TRBJ2-3, with D unresolved. Trimming shortened V by 2 bases and J by 0 bases, and 6 bases separated the two germline ends. The V gene's germline CDR1 is MNHEY and CDR2 SVGAGI. The CDR3 is made up of 14 amino acids. The CDR3, as DNA: TGTGCCAGCAGTTACACCAGAAGCACAGATACGCAGTATTTT. It translates to CASSYTRSTDTQYF.

CDR3 amino acids: CATSRDDGQGAVNQPQHF. The CDR3 region has the DNA TGTGCCACCAGCAGAGACGACGGACAGGGGGCGGTCAATCAGCCCCAGCATTTT. V is TRBV15 and J is TRBJ1-5; 11 bases line up with TRBD1. V lost 0 bases to trimming and J lost 3 bases; unmatched junction nucleotides: 7. The CDR3 runs 18 residues. CDR1 and CDR2 from the germline V gene are LNHNV and YYDKDF (reference sequence).

This chain links TRBV19 with TRBJ2-2, with 8 nucleotides matching TRBD2. The CDR3 totals 15 residues. V shed 8 bases, J shed 1 base, and the junction held 6 bases outside the gene matches. From germline, CDR1 is LNHDA and CDR2 SQIVND (reference sequence). This chain's CDR3 is CASRSGGLNTGELFF. CDR3 DNA: TGTGCCAGTCGAAGCGGGGGCCTGAACACCGGGGAGCTGTTTTTT.

The chain recombines TRBV5-8 with TRBJ2-7, with D tentatively TRBD2 (6 bases). The length of the CDR3 is 13 residues. Trimming took 4 bases from V and 3 from J, leaving 11 bases between them. The germline V gene has CDR1 SGHTS and CDR2 YDEGEE. In DNA, the CDR3 is TGTGCCAGCAGCCTGGACTACTTCTACGAGCAGTACTTC. Translated, it gives CASSLDYFYEQYF.

This CDR3 is CSASAGNNQPQHF. Written as DNA, the CDR3 is TGCAGTGCTAGTGCGGGGAACAATCAGCCCCAGCATTTT. The chain recombines TRBV20-1 with TRBJ1-5; D gene uncertain. The V gene lost 3 bases and the J gene lost 3 bases, with 9 bases spanning the gap. Germline loops: CDR1 DFQATT, CDR2 SNEGSKA (reference sequence). This CDR3 is built from 13 residues.

The chain combines TRBV6-1 with TRBJ2-5, with 7 bases matching TRBD1. Per germline, CDR1 MNHNS and CDR2 SASEGT. The CDR3 loop spans 17 amino acids. The V and J ends lost 7 bases and 4 bases, in that order; junction bases with no gene match: 18. CDR3 DNA sequence: TGTGCCAGCAATATTCAGGGGGTCACTGGTAGCAGAGAGACCCAGTACTTC. Protein sequence: CASNIQGVTGSRETQYF.

The CDR3 coding sequence is TGTGCCAGCAGCCAAGAGGTGTCCCGGACTGAAGCTTTCTTT. Translation gives CASSQEVSRTEAFF. The chain uses TRBV14 and TRBJ1-1; no definite D call. Germline-derived CDR1 and CDR2 are SGHDN and FVKESK. This CDR3 is 14 amino acids long. Between the trimmed V and J ends, which lost 0 bases and 5 bases, there was a span of 10 bases.

The chain is built from TRBV11-3 and TRBJ1-1; perhaps TRBD1 as D (6 bases). The CDR3 consists of 12 residues. V was shortened by 5 bases and J by 3 bases, with 7 bases between the two germline ends. CDR1 is SGHNT and CDR2 is YENEEA in the germline V gene. DNA of the CDR3: TGTGCCAGCAGCCACAGGGACACTGAAGCTTTCTTT. It specifies CASSHRDTEAFF.

The rearrangement links TRBV15 to TRBJ2-5; the match to TRBD1 covers 7 bases. Germline CDR1 and CDR2: LNHNV and YYDKDF (reference sequence). This CDR3 comprises 17 residues. V trimming: 4 bases; J trimming: 0 bases; junction bases outside the gene matches: 11. Here the CDR3 DNA reads TGTGCCACCAGCACCGGGTCGAGGGGGCGCGACCAAGAGACCCAGTACTTC. This gives the protein CATSTGSRGRDQETQYF.

This clonotype has just a few counts. The rearrangement links TRBV20-1 to TRBJ1-5, with a possible D match to TRBD1 (6 bases). This CDR3 region has 17 residues. V gave up 1 base and J gave up 3 bases, with 19 bases separating them. Germline assignment: CDR1 DFQATT and CDR2 SNEGSKA (reference sequence). CDR3 sequence reads: CSARVGGGHINNQPQHF. In nucleotides, the CDR3 is TGCAGTGCTAGAGTTGGGGGGGGCCACATTAACAATCAGCCCCAGCATTTT.

The chain employs TRBV12-3 or TRBV12-4 and TRBJ2-3, with 8 positions matching TRBD2. The CDR3 covers 16 residues. The ends lost 3 bases at V and 0 bases at J; junction bases unmatched: 5. CDR3 sequence (DNA): TGTGCCAGCAGTTTCCGAGCGGGGGCTAGCACAGATACGCAGTATTTT. Its translation: CASSFRAGASTDTQYF.

This clonotype was seen more than once but under ten times. The rearrangement links TRBV27 to TRBJ1-2, with 11 bases aligning to TRBD1. This CDR3 spans 15 amino acids. Germline V gene sequence: CDR1 MNHEY, CDR2 SMNVEV (reference sequence). With V trimmed by 6 bases and J by 3 bases, 6 bases remained unmatched. CDR3 in DNA: TGTGCCAGCAGACGTCCGGGACAGGGGGACTATGGCTACACCTTC. It encodes CASRRPGQGDYGYTF.

In its sample, this clonotype was seen a few times. This rearrangement joins TRBV27 to TRBJ1-1; D remains unclear. Germline V gives CDR1 MNHEY, CDR2 SMNVEV (reference sequence). The CDR3 loop spans 14 amino acids. The V and J ends lost 7 bases and 1 base respectively, with 13 bases between them. The DNA of the CDR3 is TGTGCCAGCAAAGTTCGTACGTCGAACACTGAAGCTTTCTTT. It specifies CASKVRTSNTEAFF.

The chain links TRBV11-3 to TRBJ1-3; unclear D gene. This CDR3 is built from 14 residues. Per germline, CDR1 SGHNT and CDR2 YENEEA. Trimming removed 1 base from V and 8 bases from J, with 12 bases in between. The CDR3 here is CASSLGERRDTIYF. Written as DNA, the CDR3 is TGTGCCAGCAGCTTAGGGGAGCGAAGGGACACCATATATTTT.

V and J are TRBV7-3 and TRBJ2-2, with D possibly matching TRBD2 (7 bases). Germline CDR1 is SGHTA and CDR2 is FQGTGA. The CDR3 consists of 16 residues. The V end lost 3 bases, the J end lost 2 bases, and 13 bases lay between the germline ends. The CDR3 region has the DNA TGTGCCAGCAGCTTGGGGGGGGCAGTAAACACCGGGGAGCTGTTTTTT. It is translated as CASSLGGAVNTGELFF.

This chain joins TRBV2 and TRBJ2-7; 7 bases fit TRBD1. The germline CDR1 and CDR2 sequences are SNHLY and FYNNEI. The CDR3 loop spans 14 amino acids. Losses at the gene ends were 5 bases for V and 0 bases for J; bases not matched to a gene: 4. CDR3 residues: CASSKGQPSYEQYF. The CDR3 nucleotides are TGTGCCAGCAGTAAGGGACAGCCCTCCTACGAGCAGTACTTC.

This clonotype was seen only a few times. V is TRBV7-2 and J is TRBJ1-1, with a tentative D call TRBD1 (5 bases). The CDR3 loop spans 14 amino acids. The germline gives CDR1 SGHTA, CDR2 FQGNSA. V lost 3 bases to trimming and J lost 0 bases, with 8 bases between them. This CDR3 reads CASSFDSMNTEAFF. The CDR3 DNA reads as TGTGCCAGCAGCTTTGACAGCATGAACACTGAAGCTTTCTTT.

This chain connects TRBV5-1 to TRBJ2-7, with D possibly being TRBD1 (6 bases). This CDR3 spans 13 amino acids. V was clipped by 0 bases and J by 6 bases, with 10 bases between them. Germline V gene lookup returns CDR1 SGHRS and CDR2 YFSETQ. DNA for the CDR3: TGCGCCAGCAGCTTGGACGTAGGGGGCGAGCAGTACTTC. It encodes CASSLDVGGEQYF. Together with reference TRBV5-1 and TRBJ2-7, the CDR3 gives the full variable domain: KAGVTQTPRYLIKTRGQQVTLSCSPISGHRSVSWYQQTPGQGLQFLFEYFSETQRNKGNFPGRFSGRQFSNSRSEMNVSTLELGDSALYLCASSLDVGGEQYFGPGTRLTVT.

This clonotype came up a few times. The chain uses TRBV7-9 and TRBJ2-7, with a possible D match to TRBD2 (5 bases). V dropped 6 bases and J dropped 7 bases, with 19 bases sitting between them. This CDR3 spans 14 amino acids. Germline lookup yields CDR1 SEHNR and CDR2 FQNEAQ (reference sequence). This chain's CDR3 is CASSSSRDSKEQYF. The CDR3 DNA follows: TGTGCCAGCAGTTCATCCCGGGATTCAAAAGAGCAGTACTTC.

About this clonotype itself: The junction departs from germline at one end; a sequencing error may be responsible. V is TRBV6-1 and J is TRBJ1-3; the D gene is possibly TRBD1 (5 bases). There are 15 residues in the CDR3. The germline V gene has CDR1 MNHNS and CDR2 SASEGT. The CDR3 spells CASSRETGPMGTIHF. As DNA, the CDR3 is TGTGCCAGCAGTCGAGAGACGGGACCGATGGGCACCATACATTTT.

This clonotype has a handful of counts. This chain uses TRBV6-2 or TRBV6-3 with TRBJ1-5; the D is unclear. The CDR3 runs to 13 residues. Trimming shortened V by 6 bases and J by 4 bases, and 10 bases separated the two germline ends. Looked up from germline, CDR1 is MNHEY and CDR2 is SVGEGT. The CDR3, as DNA: TGTGCCAGCAGCACGATAGGGAATCAGCCCCAGCATTTT. Its translation is CASSTIGNQPQHF.

The chain links TRBV14 to TRBJ1-2; no reliable D call. Germline V gene data show CDR1 as SGHDN and CDR2 as FVKESK. The CDR3 extends over 14 amino acids. Trimming took off 0 bases at V and 6 bases at J, with 11 bases between the two ends. The CDR3 coding sequence is TGTGCCAGCAGCCAAGACCCTACTCACCATGGCTACACCTTC. Its translation: CASSQDPTHHGYTF.

This chain links TRBV28 with TRBJ2-5, with D possibly called TRBD1 or TRBD2 (5 bases each). The germline V and J ends were trimmed by 5 bases and 2 bases, with 12 bases remaining between them. Germline CDR1 is MDHEN and CDR2 is SYDVKM. This CDR3 has 14 residues. The CDR3 loop reads CASSENGAQETQYF. The CDR3 bases are TGTGCCAGCAGTGAAAACGGGGCTCAAGAGACCCAGTACTTC. The variable domain in full, with the rest retrieved from reference TRBV28 and TRBJ2-5, is DVKVTQSSRYLVKRTGEKVFLECVQDMDHENMFWYRQDPGLGLRLIYFSYDVKMKEKGDIPEGYSVSREKKERFSLILESASTNQTSMYLCASSENGAQETQYFGPGTRLLVL.

The chain couples TRBV7-6 to TRBJ2-7, with D uncertain. Germline V gene lookup returns CDR1 SGHVS and CDR2 FNYEAQ. The CDR3 has 13 residues. Trimming removed 5 bases at V and 3 bases at J, with 11 bases between. For the CDR3, the DNA is TGTGCCAGCAGCATAGGCGTGAACTACGAGCAGTACTTC. This sequence encodes CASSIGVNYEQYF.